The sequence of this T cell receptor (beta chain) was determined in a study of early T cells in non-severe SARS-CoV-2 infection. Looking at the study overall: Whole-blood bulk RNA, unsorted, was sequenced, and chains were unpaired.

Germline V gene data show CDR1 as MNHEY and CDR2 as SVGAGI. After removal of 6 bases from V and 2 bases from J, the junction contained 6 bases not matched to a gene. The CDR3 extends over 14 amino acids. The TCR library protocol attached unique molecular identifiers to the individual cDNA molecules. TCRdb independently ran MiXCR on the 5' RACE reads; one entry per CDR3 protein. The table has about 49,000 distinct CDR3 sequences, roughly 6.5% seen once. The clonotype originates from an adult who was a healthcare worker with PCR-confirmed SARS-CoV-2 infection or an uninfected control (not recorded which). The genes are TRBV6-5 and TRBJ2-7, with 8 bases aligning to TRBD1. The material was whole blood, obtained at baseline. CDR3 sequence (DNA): TGTGCCAGCAGGCCCGACAGGGGTACCTACGAGCAGTACTTC. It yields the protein CASRPDRGTYEQYF.